Shown below are 25 T cell receptor beta chains from a single sample sequenced in a study of T cells after yellow fever vaccination. TCRdb re-analysed the 5' RACE reads in MiXCR, keeping a single row per CDR3 protein. The sample has 25,000 to 40,000 distinct CDR3 sequences, about 6.6% seen once. The material sequenced was PBMCs, either bulk or a sorted T-cell subset (CD4+, CD8+, memory, or dextramer-sorted; not recorded which), taken on the day of the first yellow fever vaccination. These TCRs come from a young man who received the YFV17D yellow fever vaccine.

The genes are TRBV18 and TRBJ2-2, with 7 bases aligning to TRBD1. Looked up from germline, CDR1 is KGHSH and CDR2 is LQKENI. V trimming: 6 bases; J trimming: 3 bases; junction bases outside the gene matches: 4. The CDR3 is 14 residues long. CDR3: CASSQGTDTGELFF. As DNA, the CDR3 is TGTGCCAGCTCGCAAGGGACAGACACCGGGGAGCTGTTTTTT.

This clonotype appeared many times. V is TRBV4-2 and J is TRBJ2-1; the D gene could be TRBD1 or TRBD2 (5 bases each). The germline CDR1 and CDR2 sequences are LGHNA and YNFKEQ. V was clipped by 1 base and J by 8 bases, with 21 bases between them. The CDR3 extends over 17 amino acids. CDR3 sequence: CASSQGVGEFARDEQFF. The CDR3 region has the DNA TGTGCCAGCAGCCAAGGGGTAGGGGAGTTCGCTAGAGATGAGCAGTTCTTC.

This clonotype was detected ten times or more. The gene calls are TRBV9 and TRBJ1-2; D possibly corresponds to TRBD1 (5 bases). The germline V gene encodes CDR1 SGDLS and CDR2 YYNGEE. V was cut by 0 bases and J by 4 bases, with 19 bases left in between. This CDR3 contains 17 residues. The CDR3 loop is CASSVVPGFAMSYGYTF. CDR3 coding DNA: TGTGCCAGCAGCGTAGTTCCAGGGTTCGCCATGTCCTATGGCTACACCTTC.

This clonotype was seen once. This may stem from a read error, because a much larger clone lies one nucleotide away. This chain links TRBV28 with TRBJ2-7, with D perhaps matching TRBD2 (5 bases). The germline gives CDR1 MDHEN, CDR2 SYDVKM. The length of the CDR3 is 13 residues. The CDR3 DNA follows: TGTACCAGCAGTCTACTACCATCGGGGGAGCAGTACGTC. It translates to CTSSLLPSGEQYV.

With respect to this clonotype: A read error may be the cause here, since a much bigger clone is one base away. V is TRBV11-2 and J is TRBJ2-1, with 8 bases fitting TRBD2. Germline CDR1 reads SGHAT; CDR2 reads FQNNGV. V shed 5 bases, J shed 7 bases, and the junction held 10 bases outside the gene matches. The CDR3 covers 15 residues. CDR3 DNA sequence: TGTGCCAGCAGCCCCGGGGGGGGCAGGGAGAATGAGCAGTTCTTC. Amino acids: CASSPGGGRENEQFF.

This clonotype was counted between two and nine times. This chain uses TRBV4-3 with TRBJ1-1; unclear D gene. The CDR3 spans 13 residues. Trimming left V 4 bases short and J 0 bases short, with 6 bases between. The germline V gene encodes CDR1 LGHNA and CDR2 YSLEER. CDR3 sequence: CASSRGLNTEAFF. CDR3 nucleotides: TGCGCCAGCAGCCGAGGGTTGAACACTGAAGCTTTCTTT.

Ten or more counts support this clonotype. This sequence joins TRBV7-2 and TRBJ1-1; D gene unclear. Germline lookup yields CDR1 SGHTA and CDR2 FQGNSA. The CDR3 spans 13 residues. V lost 0 bases and J lost 0, with 2 bases in between. The CDR3 spells CASSLALNTEAFF. CDR3 DNA sequence: TGTGCCAGCAGCTTAGCCCTGAACACTGAAGCTTTCTTT.

Ten or more counts support this clonotype. V usage is TRBV2 and J usage is TRBJ2-2; D not certain. The germline V and J ends were trimmed by 4 bases and 3 bases, with 6 bases remaining between them. Germline V gene sequence: CDR1 SNHLY, CDR2 FYNNEI. The CDR3 spans 13 residues. CDR3 coding DNA: TGTGCCAGCAGTGTCGATTACACCGGGGAGCTGTTTTTT. It translates to CASSVDYTGELFF.

This clonotype was seen more than once but under ten times. V is TRBV12-5 and J is TRBJ1-1; TRBD1 might be the D (5 bases). The germline gives CDR1 LGHNT, CDR2 FRNRAP. The CDR3 covers 14 residues. V lost 1 base and J lost 1, with 7 bases in between. This CDR3 reads CASGLETGNTEAFF. Written as DNA, the CDR3 is TGTGCTAGTGGTTTGGAAACAGGGAACACTGAAGCTTTCTTT. The full variable domain, rest sourced from reference TRBV12-5 and TRBJ1-1, is DARVTQTPRHKVTEMGQEVTMRCQPILGHNTVFWYRQTMMQGLELLAYFRNRAPLDDSGMPKDRFSAEMPDATLATLKIQPSEPRDSAVYFCASGLETGNTEAFFGQGTRLTVV.

This clonotype was seen ten or more times. The chain is built from TRBV9 and TRBJ2-7; 7 bases are a match to TRBD1. The V segment lost 4 bases and the J segment 1 base; nucleotides outside the gene matches: 5. Germline V lookup: CDR1 SGDLS, CDR2 YYNGEE. This CDR3 has 14 amino acids. For the CDR3, the DNA is TGTGCCAGCAGCCTTCGGGACAGTTCCTACGAGCAGTACTTC. This sequence encodes CASSLRDSSYEQYF.

Ten or more counts support this clonotype. The chain couples TRBV3-1 to TRBJ2-7; D is tentatively TRBD1 or TRBD2 (6 bases each). CDR1 is LGHDT and CDR2 is YNNKEL in the germline V gene (reference sequence). The CDR3 totals 13 residues. Trimming shortened V by 2 bases and J by 5 bases, and 10 bases separated the two germline ends. The CDR3 coding sequence is TGTGCCAGCAGCCAACATGGGGGGCACGAGCAGTACTTC. Amino acid sequence: CASSQHGGHEQYF.

This clonotype appeared many times. This chain connects TRBV18 to TRBJ2-1; 11 positions match TRBD2. Looked up from germline, CDR1 is KGHSH and CDR2 is LQKENI. Trimming cost V 3 bases and J 2 bases; bases outside gene matches: 15. This CDR3 contains 20 residues. The CDR3 coding sequence is TGTGCCAGCTCACCGGGCGCGGGGGATAGCGGGGGGGCCGCCTACAATGAGCAGTTCTTC. This gives the protein CASSPGAGDSGGAAYNEQFF.

This clonotype was counted at least ten times. J is TRBJ2-1 and V is TRBV28, with D maybe TRBD2 (6 bases). Per the germline V gene, CDR1 is MDHEN and CDR2 is SYDVKM. The CDR3 length is 14 residues. V was pared by 3 bases and J by 12 bases, with 18 bases between. The CDR3 loop reads CASSFQRLDFGQFF. CDR3 nucleotides: TGTGCCAGCAGTTTTCAGCGACTAGACTTCGGGCAGTTCTTC.

There are many counts of this clonotype. This chain links TRBV20-1 with TRBJ2-5, with 12 nucleotides matching TRBD1. V lost 6 bases to trimming and J lost 5 bases; unmatched junction nucleotides: 7. Per the germline V gene, CDR1 is DFQATT and CDR2 is SNEGSKA (reference sequence). CDR3 length: 14 residues. The CDR3 nucleotides are TGCAGTGCACGCCGGGACAGGGGGCAGGAGACCCAGTACTTC. As protein: CSARRDRGQETQYF.

The genes are TRBV13 and TRBJ1-2; D perhaps matches TRBD1 (6 bases). Germline V gene data show CDR1 as PRHDT and CDR2 as FYEKMQ (reference sequence). The CDR3 is 14 residues long. Trimming left V 0 bases short and J 2 bases short, with 7 bases between. The CDR3 DNA follows: TGTGCCAGCAGCTTAGGGACAGGAAACTATGGCTACACCTTC. It translates to CASSLGTGNYGYTF.

The chain has TRBV6-2 or TRBV6-3 and TRBJ1-5; maybe TRBD1 (6 bases). The CDR3 runs 15 residues. Germline V CDR1 and CDR2: MNHEY, SVGEGT. With 2 bases removed from V and 5 bases from J, the gap between germline ends came to 13 bases. CDR3 DNA: TGTGCCAGCAGTTACGAGGACCGGGGGCATCAGCCCCAGCATTTT. Its translation is CASSYEDRGHQPQHF.

In its sample, this clonotype was seen many times. The chain uses TRBV7-2 and TRBJ2-1, with 7 bases matching TRBD1. The CDR3 contains 15 residues. Trimming cost V 6 bases and J 4 bases; bases outside gene matches: 9. CDR1 is SGHTA, CDR2 FQGNSA, per germline. DNA for the CDR3: TGTGCCAGCAGAATAACCGGGACAGATTACAATGAGCAGTTCTTC. This codes for CASRITGTDYNEQFF.

There are many counts of this clonotype. The rearrangement joins TRBV5-6 to TRBJ1-4, with 11 bases lining up with TRBD1. V was pared by 3 bases and J by 2 bases, with 0 bases of the junction left unmatched. Per the germline V gene, CDR1 is SGHDT and CDR2 is YYEEEE. CDR3 length: 15 amino acids. The CDR3 region is CASSWTGGTNEKLFF. The CDR3 region has the DNA TGTGCCAGCAGCTGGACAGGGGGCACTAATGAAAAACTGTTTTTT.

This clonotype was seen only a few times. CDR3 region: CASSFLFPTGVLLAFF. CDR3 coding DNA: TGTGCCAGCAGCTTTCTATTTCCCACAGGGGTCTTGCTTGCTTTCTTT. The chain couples TRBV7-9 to TRBJ1-1; 7 bases line up with TRBD1. With 3 bases clipped from V and 11 bases from J, the junction kept 18 bases outside the gene matches. CDR1 is SEHNR, CDR2 FQNEAQ, per germline (reference sequence). The CDR3 covers 16 residues.

This clonotype has at least ten counts. V is TRBV11-2 and J is TRBJ2-1, with 11 bases lining up with TRBD2. CDR1 and CDR2 (germline): SGHAT, FQNNGV. The CDR3 consists of 15 residues. With V trimmed by 1 base and J by 15 bases, 11 bases remained unmatched. CDR3 residues: CASSLGLAGGPPRFF. The DNA for the CDR3 is TGTGCCAGCAGCTTAGGTCTAGCGGGGGGCCCGCCGAGGTTCTTC.

This clonotype has a count of ten or more. This sequence joins TRBV5-1 and TRBJ2-5; D is unresolved. Germline V gene lookup returns CDR1 SGHRS and CDR2 YFSETQ. The CDR3 runs to 14 residues. Trimming stripped 2 bases from V and 5 bases from J, with 13 bases between. The CDR3 DNA sequence: TGCGCCAGCAGCTTACAGCCCGGCGACGAGACCCAGTACTTC. This codes for CASSLQPGDETQYF.

At least ten counts were recorded for this clonotype. The chain is built from TRBV4-3 and TRBJ2-3; 7 bases align to TRBD1. Germline CDR1 LGHNA, CDR2 YSLEER. The V and J ends lost 2 bases and 5 bases, in that order; junction bases with no gene match: 10. This CDR3 has 16 amino acids. The CDR3 coding sequence is TGCGCCAGCAGCCAAAGGGAGAGGGGGCGCATAGATACGCAGTATTTT. The encoded protein is CASSQRERGRIDTQYF.

This clonotype was found many times. This sequence joins TRBV4-1 and TRBJ2-5; D possibly corresponds to TRBD2 (7 bases). Trimming shortened V by 8 bases and J by 4 bases, and 20 bases separated the two germline ends. The CDR3 length is 15 residues. In germline, CDR1 is MGHRA, CDR2 YSYEKL. Written as DNA, the CDR3 is TGCGCCAGCCGTTATAGTGGGGGGGCCGGAGAGACCCAGTACTTC. Translating it yields CASRYSGGAGETQYF.

With regard to this clonotype: Being one base from a much bigger clone, this may be a read error. The chain uses TRBV13 and TRBJ2-1, with D perhaps TRBD1 (6 bases). CDR1 and CDR2 (germline): PRHDT, FYEKMQ (reference sequence). The V and J ends lost 1 base and 11 bases respectively, with 18 bases between them. This CDR3 region has 15 residues. The CDR3 region is CASSLETGTWEKQFF. The DNA for the CDR3 is TGTGCCAGCAGCTTAGAAACCGGGACATGGGAGAAGCAGTTCTTC.

This clonotype occurred many times. The gene calls are TRBV7-2 and TRBJ2-2; the D call may be TRBD1 or TRBD2 (6 bases each). Germline loops: CDR1 SGHTA, CDR2 FQGNSA. V lost 1 base and J lost 4, with 13 bases in between. This CDR3 comprises 16 residues. CDR3 bases: TGTGCCAGCAGCTTAGGTCGGGGGCCCCGCACCGGGGAGCTGTTTTTT. Encoded protein: CASSLGRGPRTGELFF.